The next 27 T cell receptor beta chains were all read from a single sample in a study of STAT3 mutations in large granular lymphocyte leukemia. Study conclusions and caveats: Every T-cell large granular lymphocyte leukemia patient had at least one immunodominant TCR beta clonotype.

No antigen is known for these receptors. Measured with immunoSEQ multiplex PCR; TCRdb has only the in-frame clones, and not every one. Here the sample spans 9,500 to 13,000 clones, 88% being singletons. Material: peripheral blood mononuclear cells. The receptor set was obtained from a man aged 55-75 years with T-cell large granular lymphocyte leukemia. Some clones in this sample may be carry-over from other donors' samples.

The V gene is TRBV5-1, the J gene TRBJ2-5; D not certain. Trimming left V 0 bases short and J 1 base short, with 7 bases between. Germline lookup yields CDR1 SGHRS and CDR2 YFSETQ. CDR3 length: 14 amino acids. CDR3 DNA: TGCGCCAGCAGCTTGGAAGGGTTCCAAGAGACCCAGTACTTC. Translating gives CASSLEGFQETQYF.

The chain joins TRBV5-8 to TRBJ2-6; 8 bases fit TRBD2. CDR1 and CDR2 from the germline V gene are SGHTS and YDEGEE. The length of the CDR3 is 17 residues. V shed 3 bases, J shed 2 bases, and the junction held 7 bases outside the gene matches. The CDR3 DNA is TGTGCCAGCAGCTCGAGGAGCGGGGGCACTGGGGCCAACGTCCTGACTTTC. It codes for CASSSRSGGTGANVLTF.

Only one count was recorded for this clone. The chain links TRBV7-9 to TRBJ2-5; D is perhaps TRBD1 (6 bases). The CDR3 runs to 15 residues. Germline-derived CDR1 and CDR2 are SEHNR and FQNEAQ (reference sequence). Trimming took off 5 bases at V and 2 bases at J, with 15 bases between the two ends. The CDR3 is CASSVSQGLQETQYF. In DNA, the CDR3 is TGTGCCAGCAGCGTCAGCCAGGGGCTACAAGAGACCCAGTACTTC.

J is TRBJ2-3 and V is TRBV7-9; 8 nucleotides align to TRBD1. This CDR3 is 16 amino acids long. V dropped 5 bases and J dropped 0; count of bases not matched to a gene: 7. Germline V gene data show CDR1 as SEHNR and CDR2 as FQNEAQ (reference sequence). The CDR3 reads CASSPTGAISTDTQYF. CDR3 nucleotide sequence: TGTGCCAGCAGCCCGACAGGGGCCATTAGCACAGATACGCAGTATTTT.

V and J are TRBV4-1 and TRBJ1-2; the match to TRBD1 covers 9 bases. The CDR3 is 14 amino acids. The V gene end was trimmed by 0 bases and the J gene end by 7 bases; junction bases not matched to a gene: 3. In germline, CDR1 is MGHRA, CDR2 YSYEKL. This CDR3 reads CASSQEDRGGGYTF. The CDR3 DNA sequence: TGCGCCAGCAGCCAAGAGGACAGGGGAGGTGGCTACACCTTC.

The chain combines TRBV30 with TRBJ2-1, with a weak D call TRBD1 (6 bases). Trimming took 0 bases from V and 5 from J, leaving 14 bases between them. Per germline, CDR1 GTSNPN and CDR2 SVGIG (reference sequence). The CDR3 covers 15 residues. CDR3 amino acids: CAWSVGQIPNNEQFF. The CDR3 bases are TGTGCCTGGAGTGTCGGACAGATTCCCAACAATGAGCAGTTCTTC.

The rearrangement links TRBV25-1 to TRBJ1-2; D is ambiguous. CDR3 length equals 15 residues. The germline V gene has CDR1 MGHDK and CDR2 SYGVNS. Trimming cost V 3 bases and J 2 bases, with 13 bases left between them. The CDR3 DNA is TGTGCCAGCAGTGACCCCCGGGGATTGAACTATGGCTACACCTTC. Amino acid sequence: CASSDPRGLNYGYTF.

V is TRBV6-5 and J is TRBJ1-5, with 8 bases lining up with TRBD1. V shed 6 bases and J 4 bases; nucleotides not matched to a gene: 5. The CDR3 length is 14 residues. Germline values: CDR1 MNHEY, CDR2 SVGAGI. The CDR3 region is CASRRTGRNQPQHF. The CDR3 DNA reads as TGTGCCAGCAGACGGACAGGGAGAAATCAGCCCCAGCATTTT.

The gene calls are TRBV5-1 and TRBJ2-3; possibly TRBD2 for D (5 bases). The CDR3 consists of 14 residues. Germline V gene lookup returns CDR1 SGHRS and CDR2 YFSETQ. Trimming pared 4 bases from V and 5 bases from J, leaving 14 bases between. This CDR3 reads CASSLRTAGDTQYF. DNA for the CDR3: TGCGCCAGCAGCCTCCGGACTGCGGGAGATACGCAGTATTTT.

The chain uses TRBV30 and TRBJ1-2, with D perhaps matching TRBD1 (6 bases). Germline V gene data show CDR1 as GTSNPN and CDR2 as SVGIG (reference sequence). The CDR3 is made up of 13 amino acids. The V end was cut by 2 bases, the J end by 2 bases, with 9 bases between. CDR3 nucleotides: TGTGCCTGGAGTACCGGACAGAACTATGGCTACACCTTC. It translates to CAWSTGQNYGYTF.

CDR3 loop: CASSPRTGTSVDEQYF. The CDR3 region has the DNA TGTGCCAGCAGTCCCCGAACCGGGACTAGCGTAGACGAGCAGTACTTC. The rearrangement uses TRBV6-6 and TRBJ2-7; 10 nucleotides line up with TRBD2. After removal of 5 bases from V and 5 bases from J, the junction contained 12 bases not matched to a gene. Germline CDR1 MNHNY, CDR2 SVGAGI (reference sequence). The CDR3 is made up of 16 amino acids.

The chain couples TRBV5-4 to TRBJ1-1; 7 bases agree with TRBD1. Germline V gives CDR1 SGHNT, CDR2 YYREEE (reference sequence). The CDR3 has 14 residues. The J segment lost 0 bases and the V segment lost 4 bases, leaving 3 bases of the junction unmatched. The DNA for the CDR3 is TGTGCCAGCAGCGCGGACAGGATGAACACTGAAGCTTTCTTT. Its translation is CASSADRMNTEAFF.

This chain uses TRBV19 with TRBJ2-1; TRBD2 matches at 8 bases. J gave up 1 base and V 9 bases, and 8 bases lay outside the gene matches. Germline CDR1 is LNHDA and CDR2 is SQIVND (reference sequence). This CDR3 spans 15 amino acids. The CDR3 DNA follows: TGTGCCAGCATTAGAACTAGCGGATCCTACAATGAGCAGTTCTTC. The encoded protein is CASIRTSGSYNEQFF. The whole variable domain, filled in from reference TRBV19 and TRBJ2-1, reads DGGITQSPKYLFRKEGQNVTLSCEQNLNHDAMYWYRQDPGQGLRLIYYSQIVNDFQKGDIAEGYSVSREKKESFPLTVTSAQKNPTAFYLCASIRTSGSYNEQFFGPGTRLTVL.

The chain has TRBV6-4 and TRBJ1-6, with 8 bases aligning to TRBD1. Trimming at V came to 6 bases and at J to 8 bases, leaving 9 bases not matched to a gene. The CDR3 totals 15 residues. The germline gives CDR1 MRHNA, CDR2 SNTAGT. Here the CDR3 DNA reads TGTGCCAGCAGGACTGGACAGGGCAACCATTCACCCCTCCACTTT. Translating gives CASRTGQGNHSPLHF.

The V call is TRBV18, the J call TRBJ2-1, with 9 bases identical to TRBD2. V trimming: 6 bases; J trimming: 4 bases; junction bases outside the gene matches: 7. The CDR3 sequence is 15 residues long. The germline V gene has CDR1 KGHSH and CDR2 LQKENI. The CDR3 DNA follows: TGTGCCAGCTCTCCTATAGCGGGAGCTTACAATGAGCAGTTCTTC. It specifies CASSPIAGAYNEQFF.

The gene calls are TRBV27 and TRBJ2-1, with TRBD2 matching 8 bases. Germline CDR1 reads MNHEY; CDR2 reads SMNVEV (reference sequence). Trimming at V came to 4 bases and at J to 7 bases, leaving 12 bases not matched to a gene. The CDR3 length is 16 residues. The CDR3 region is CASSSRTSTGGNEQFF. The CDR3 bases are TGTGCCAGCAGTTCACGGACTAGCACGGGGGGGAATGAGCAGTTCTTC.

V usage is TRBV7-9 and J usage is TRBJ2-3, with TRBD2 matching over 7 bases. The CDR3 spans 15 residues. Germline CDR1 reads SEHNR; CDR2 reads FQNEAQ (reference sequence). V shed 5 bases and J 5 bases; nucleotides not matched to a gene: 10. CDR3 coding DNA: TGTGCCAGCAGCCCGCCGTGGCGGGAGATAGATACGCAGTATTTT. It codes for CASSPPWREIDTQYF.

The chain employs TRBV5-1 and TRBJ1-6; 10 bases are shared with TRBD1. Germline loops: CDR1 SGHRS, CDR2 YFSETQ. Trimming took 0 bases from V and 7 from J; bases not matched to a gene: 1. This CDR3 comprises 15 residues. DNA of the CDR3: TGCGCCAGCAGCTTGGGGACAGGGGGGAATTCACCCCTCCACTTT. Its protein product is CASSLGTGGNSPLHF.

The chain recombines TRBV7-2 with TRBJ2-3; 8 positions match TRBD2. Trimming cost V 3 bases and J 3 bases; bases outside gene matches: 8. This CDR3 contains 16 residues. The germline V gene encodes CDR1 SGHTA and CDR2 FQGNSA. Here the CDR3 DNA reads TGTGCCAGCAGCTTCAGCTCCCGACTAGCGACAGATACGCAGTATTTT. Translated: CASSFSSRLATDTQYF.

CDR3 region: CSVVDGAYYGYTF. In DNA form, the CDR3 reads TGCAGCGTTGTAGATGGGGCTTACTATGGCTACACCTTC. The V call is TRBV29-1, the J call TRBJ1-2, with D tentatively TRBD1 (5 bases). Per the germline V gene, CDR1 is SQVTM and CDR2 is ANQGSEA. V gave up 4 bases and J gave up 3 bases, with 12 bases separating them. This CDR3 has 13 residues.

The CDR3 region is CASSAGLKRGYYEQYF. In nucleotides, the CDR3 is TGTGCCAGCAGCGCCGGACTTAAACGGGGCTACTACGAGCAGTACTTC. The rearrangement joins TRBV13 to TRBJ2-7; TRBD1 or TRBD2 may be the D gene (5 bases each). The V and J ends lost 5 bases and 3 bases respectively, with 20 bases between them. The CDR3 runs 16 residues. CDR1 is PRHDT and CDR2 is FYEKMQ in the germline V gene (reference sequence).

DNA for the CDR3: TGTGCCAGCAGCTTTGGGGGGGGACCCAATCAGCCCCAGCATTTT. This sequence encodes CASSFGGGPNQPQHF. This chain connects TRBV11-2 to TRBJ1-5; possibly TRBD1 for D (5 bases). CDR3 size: 15 residues. V was clipped by 3 bases and J by 3 bases, with 12 bases between them. CDR1 and CDR2 (germline): SGHAT, FQNNGV. Full variable domain (missing parts from reference TRBV11-2 and TRBJ1-5): EAGVAQSPRYKIIEKRQSVAFWCNPISGHATLYWYQQILGQGPKLLIQFQNNGVVDDSQLPKDRFSAERLKGVDSTLKIQPAKLEDSAVYLCASSFGGGPNQPQHFGDGTRLSIL.

The chain is built from TRBV28 and TRBJ1-4, with unresolved D. From germline, CDR1 is MDHEN and CDR2 SYDVKM. The V end lost 2 bases, the J end lost 8 bases, and 6 bases lay between the germline ends. The CDR3 runs to 12 residues. The CDR3 is CASSLPNEKLFF. CDR3 in DNA: TGTGCCAGCAGTTTACCGAACGAAAAACTGTTTTTT.

V and J are TRBV7-9 and TRBJ2-7, with a tentative D call TRBD2 (6 bases). Germline V gene data show CDR1 as SEHNR and CDR2 as FQNEAQ (reference sequence). The ends were cut back, 5 bases at V and 5 bases at J, with 13 bases in the middle. The CDR3 has 13 residues. The CDR3 DNA is TGTGCCAGCAGCCCGAGGCGGGACCACGAGCAGTACTTC. Translation: CASSPRRDHEQYF.

The chain joins TRBV6-5 to TRBJ1-1; D perhaps matches TRBD1 (5 bases). There are 13 residues in the CDR3. With 2 bases removed from V and 7 bases from J, the gap between germline ends came to 11 bases. Per the germline V gene, CDR1 is MNHEY and CDR2 is SVGAGI. CDR3 sequence reads: CASSYTGADEAFF. The CDR3 DNA follows: TGTGCCAGCAGTTACACTGGGGCGGATGAAGCTTTCTTT.

This chain connects TRBV14 to TRBJ2-7, with D perhaps TRBD2 (6 bases). V gave up 7 bases and J gave up 2 bases, with 12 bases separating them. Germline lookup yields CDR1 SGHDN and CDR2 FVKESK. The CDR3 loop spans 13 amino acids. CDR3 sequence reads: CASISSATYEQYF. As DNA, the CDR3 is TGTGCCAGCATTTCTAGCGCTACCTACGAGCAGTACTTC.

The CDR3, as DNA: TGTGCCTGGTCCGGGACAGGGGCTACCCTCATATCATTTTTCTTT. Its protein product is CAWSGTGATLISFFF. The V call is TRBV30, the J call TRBJ1-1; 10 bases fit TRBD1. CDR1 and CDR2 from the germline V gene are GTSNPN and SVGIG (reference sequence). This CDR3 has 15 residues. The V gene end was trimmed by 5 bases and the J gene end by 13 bases; junction bases not matched to a gene: 19.